The present T cell receptor (beta chain) was sequenced within a study of graft-versus-host responses after intestinal transplantation. The data were produced by immunoSEQ multiplex PCR, yet TCRdb's version contains in-frame clones alone and is incomplete. This table has about 88,000 clones, around 93% appearing once. Regarding this clone: Its specificity is unknown.

The CDR3 extends over 14 amino acids. Unmatched junction bases numbered 9, after V lost 0 bases and J lost 11 bases. Germline CDR1 reads SGHNT; CDR2 reads YENEEA. Regarding the study as a whole: Researchers found GvH clones in recipient marrow, and some showed up first in ileum or blood.

The input for sequencing was unstimulated CD4+ T cells sorted from spleen or lymph node cells, taken before transplant. V and J are TRBV11-3 and TRBJ1-1; TRBD1 matches 7 bases. The receptor's source is a human donor who was the organ donor for an intestinal transplant. The CDR3 DNA is TGTGCCAGCAGCTTAGAGTCTACTACAGGGGTGGCTTTCTTT. It is translated as CASSLESTTGVAFF.